Included here is one T cell receptor beta chain sequence, with context. This record belongs to a study of blood T cell repertoires in COVID-19. Whole-study context: Samples came from the United States, Italy and Spain, spanning acute and convalescent COVID-19. Sources were T cells, B-cell-depleted T cells, or PBMCs; the material itself was cDNA or gDNA.

The germline V gene encodes CDR1 SNHLY and CDR2 FYNNEI. This CDR3 is built from 15 residues. The trim removed 5 bases at V and 6 bases at J, leaving 8 bases unmatched. Authors' analysis steps: Estimation of nucleated cell counts relied on the amplification of reference gene primers. Generated by immunoSEQ multiplex PCR, the TCRdb table keeps only in-frame clones and is missing some. That table is the source of V, J and clone size, and D and trimming were worked out from the DNA. The sample has over 100,000 clones, roughly two thirds seen once; the top ten hold approximately 2%. The clonotype comes from a woman in her seventies with acute or convalescent COVID-19. The sequenced sample was peripheral blood. V and J are TRBV2 and TRBJ2-2; 8 positions agree with TRBD2. In DNA, the CDR3 is TGTGCCAGCAGTCCCGGGACTAGTGTACCCGGGGAGCTGTTTTTT. This encodes CASSPGTSVPGELFF.